This T cell receptor beta chain came from a study of Tregs in tolerant kidney transplant recipients. This clone came up a few times. Its specificity is unknown. CD4+CD25+CD127- Tregs, CD4+CD25- non-Tregs, CD4 and CD8 cells were sorted. Assay used: immunoSEQ multiplex PCR; TCRdb lists only in-frame clones, some missing. In the table there are under 300,000 clones, around 82% of which are singletons. The CDR3 contains 16 residues. Trimming removed 0 bases from V and 2 bases from J; junction bases left unmatched: 5. CDR1 and CDR2 (germline): SGHRS, YFSETQ. General study points: This study did not directly address biological reproducibility.

The rearrangement links TRBV5-1 to TRBJ2-5; 9 bases fit TRBD2. The receptor's source is a human donor in good health. Specimen: CD4+ T cells from blood. Written as DNA, the CDR3 is TGCGCCAGCAGCTTGGTAGGCGGGAGGGGGCAAGAGACCCAGTACTTC. It is translated as CASSLVGGRGQETQYF.